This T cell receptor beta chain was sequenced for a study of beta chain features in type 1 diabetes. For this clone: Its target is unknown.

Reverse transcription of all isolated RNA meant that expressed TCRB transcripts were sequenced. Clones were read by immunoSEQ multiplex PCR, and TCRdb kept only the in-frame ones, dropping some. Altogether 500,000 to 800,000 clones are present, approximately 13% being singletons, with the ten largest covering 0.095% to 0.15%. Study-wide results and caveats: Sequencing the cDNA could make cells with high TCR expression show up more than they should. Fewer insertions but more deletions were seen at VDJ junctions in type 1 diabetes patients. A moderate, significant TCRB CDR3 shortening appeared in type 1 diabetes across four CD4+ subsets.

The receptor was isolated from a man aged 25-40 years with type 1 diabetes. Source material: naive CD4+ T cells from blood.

As DNA, the CDR3 is TGTGCCAGCAGTTCCCGGACTAGCACGGAGACCCAGTACTTC. This codes for CASSSRTSTETQYF. The rearrangement joins TRBV7-9 to TRBJ2-5; TRBD2 matches 8 bases. V was pared by 6 bases and J by 5 bases, with 8 bases of the junction left unmatched. Germline CDR1 reads SEHNR; CDR2 reads FQNEAQ (reference sequence). The CDR3 contains 14 residues.